This T cell receptor (beta chain) was captured by sequencing in a study of blood T cell repertoires in COVID-19. Study-level background: COVID-19 samples collected from the United States, Italy and Spain covered acute and convalescent phases. Nucleic acid was either cDNA or gDNA, and it came from T cells, B-cell-depleted T cells, or PBMCs.

Trimming at V came to 6 bases and at J to 5 bases, leaving 9 bases not matched to a gene. The CDR3 runs to 14 residues. CDR1 is MNHNY and CDR2 is SVGAGI in the germline V gene (reference sequence). In the original analysis: Reference gene primer amplification in the assay estimated nucleated cell counts. Produced via immunoSEQ multiplex PCR; TCRdb's table is partial and in-frame only. Clonal size and the V and J genes are those of that table, whereas D and trimming came from the DNA. The sample has 220,000 or so clones, 70% to 90% seen once. The chain is built from TRBV6-6 and TRBJ1-2; 7 bases line up with TRBD1. The sample consisted of peripheral blood. The TCR sequence derives from a man aged 45-60 years who had recovered from COVID-19. CDR3 region: CASSETGYEYGYTF. CDR3 DNA: TGTGCCAGCAGCGAGACAGGGTACGAGTATGGCTACACCTTC.